The 24 T cell receptor beta chains in this list originate from one sample, sequenced in a study of blood T cells in healthy people across ages. Sample-barcoded 5' priming and a J-beta primer mix drove a second PCR of about 6 to 12 cycles. One entry per CDR3 protein results from TCRdb running MiXCR on the 5' RACE reads. The sample holds more than 900,000 distinct CDR3 sequences, 25% seen once. Separately, the same data were catalogued under a study of T cells of mothers and their children.

Sequenced: blood. These receptors were taken from a girl under 10 years old in good health.

This clonotype has just a few counts. The CDR3 sequence: CASSLMAGANQPQHF. The CDR3 nucleotides are TGTGCCAGCAGTTTGATGGCAGGTGCTAATCAGCCCCAGCATTTT. J is TRBJ1-5 and V is TRBV2; D unclear. Germline CDR1 and CDR2: SNHLY and FYNNEI. V was clipped by 5 bases and J by 4 bases, with 15 bases between them. The CDR3 length is 15 residues. Full variable domain (remainder filled in from reference TRBV2 and TRBJ1-5): EPEVTQTPSHQVTQMGQEVILRCVPISNHLYFYWYRQILGQKVEFLVSFYNNEISEKSEIFDDQFSVERPDGSNFTLKIRSTKLEDSAMYFCASSLMAGANQPQHFGDGTRLSIL.

The rearrangement uses TRBV27 and TRBJ2-6; 8 bases are shared with TRBD1. Germline-derived CDR1 and CDR2 are MNHEY and SMNVEV (reference sequence). J lost 7 bases, V lost 2 bases, and 1 base had no gene match. The CDR3 has 14 residues. The CDR3 sequence: CASSLGQGANVLTF. The CDR3 DNA is TGTGCCAGCAGTTTAGGACAGGGCGCCAACGTCCTGACTTTC.

The chain employs TRBV29-1 and TRBJ2-7; 7 nucleotides line up with TRBD2. Losses at the gene ends were 4 bases for V and 5 bases for J; bases not matched to a gene: 14. This CDR3 comprises 15 residues. Germline V CDR1 and CDR2: SQVTM, ANQGSEA. The CDR3 here is CSVGRRLGTTNEQYF. In nucleotides, the CDR3 is TGCAGCGTTGGTCGCCGGCTCGGGACTACTAACGAGCAGTACTTC.

This clonotype came up once. The chain joins TRBV9 to TRBJ2-2, with 7 nucleotides matching TRBD2. The trim removed 7 bases at V and 2 bases at J, leaving 5 bases unmatched. The CDR3 is 14 amino acids. Germline CDR1 SGDLS, CDR2 YYNGEE. The CDR3 reads CASGSGGNTGELFF. In DNA, the CDR3 is TGTGCCAGCGGCTCGGGGGGAAACACCGGGGAGCTGTTTTTT.

Concerning this clonotype itself: An end of the junction does not agree with germline; a read error may underlie this. This chain uses TRBV7-2 with TRBJ2-5, with TRBD2 matching over 7 bases. Germline CDR1 and CDR2: SGHTA and FQGNSA. The CDR3 runs 13 residues. The CDR3 DNA is TGTGCCAGCAGCTGGGGGGGGGACGAGACCCGGTACTTC. This encodes CASSWGGDETRYF.

The genes are TRBV20-1 and TRBJ1-2; the D gene is possibly TRBD1 (5 bases). V gave up 0 bases and J gave up 5 bases, with 13 bases separating them. The germline CDR1 and CDR2 sequences are DFQATT and SNEGSKA (reference sequence). This CDR3 spans 14 amino acids. CDR3 region: CSARDFGREYGYTF. In DNA form, the CDR3 reads TGCAGTGCTAGAGATTTCGGCAGGGAATATGGCTACACCTTC.

V and J are TRBV6-1 and TRBJ2-5, with D perhaps being TRBD1 or TRBD2 (5 bases each). Germline CDR1 is MNHNS and CDR2 is SASEGT. V was pared by 1 base and J by 5 bases, with 14 bases between. The CDR3 is made up of 15 amino acids. This chain's CDR3 is CASSEGGDYVETQYF. The DNA for the CDR3 is TGTGCCAGCAGTGAAGGGGGCGACTACGTTGAGACCCAGTACTTC.

This clonotype was counted only a few times. This chain connects TRBV7-9 to TRBJ2-1; no reliable D call. This CDR3 contains 13 residues. The germline gives CDR1 SEHNR, CDR2 FQNEAQ (reference sequence). V shed 4 bases and J shed 7 bases, with 11 bases lying between them. The CDR3 region has the DNA TGTGCCAGCAGCTCCCCTTATCTAAATGAGCAGTTCTTC. Its protein product is CASSSPYLNEQFF.

The chain links TRBV29-1 to TRBJ1-2; a weak D match, TRBD1 (6 bases). The length of the CDR3 is 15 residues. V lost 5 bases and J lost 0, with 16 bases in between. CDR1 SQVTM and CDR2 ANQGSEA come from the germline V gene. The CDR3, as DNA: TGCAGCGTTCTTAATACAGGACAGCCTAACTATGGCTACACCTTC. Residues: CSVLNTGQPNYGYTF.

This clonotype occurred a few times. V is TRBV9 and J is TRBJ2-4, with D unclear. Germline lookup yields CDR1 SGDLS and CDR2 YYNGEE. V was clipped by 3 bases and J by 1 base, with 14 bases between them. This CDR3 is built from 16 residues. The CDR3 DNA is TGTGCCAGCAGCGGCCGATCTGGGTGGGCCAAAAACATTCAGTACTTC. This sequence encodes CASSGRSGWAKNIQYF.

This chain joins TRBV2 and TRBJ2-1, with D tentatively TRBD1 (5 bases). The CDR3 is 15 amino acids. Trimming shortened V by 4 bases and J by 4 bases, and 14 bases separated the two germline ends. Looked up from germline, CDR1 is SNHLY and CDR2 is FYNNEI. The DNA for the CDR3 is TGTGCCAGCAGTGGGACAACCATCAGTTACAATGAGCAGTTCTTC. It codes for CASSGTTISYNEQFF.

The sample holds a few counts of this clonotype. The gene calls are TRBV29-1 and TRBJ2-5; D is uncertain. Trimming pared 7 bases from V and 3 bases from J, leaving 12 bases between. The germline gives CDR1 SQVTM, CDR2 ANQGSEA. This CDR3 contains 12 residues. CDR3 sequence (DNA): TGCAGCGCCACGACGGCGGAAGAGACCCAGTACTTC. It is translated as CSATTAEETQYF.

This clonotype has a handful of counts. The chain employs TRBV7-3 and TRBJ1-2; the match to TRBD1 covers 9 bases. CDR1 is SGHTA and CDR2 is FQGTGA in the germline V gene. This CDR3 spans 14 amino acids. The junction had 6 bases not matched to a gene; V was cut back by 4 bases and J by 6 bases. The CDR3 sequence: CASSSGQGTDGYTF. DNA for the CDR3: TGTGCCAGCAGCTCCGGACAGGGGACAGATGGCTACACCTTC.

The chain joins TRBV2 to TRBJ2-7, with D possibly TRBD2 on 6 matching bases. Germline V gives CDR1 SNHLY, CDR2 FYNNEI. This CDR3 is 14 amino acids long. V was trimmed by 6 bases and J by 1 base, leaving 13 bases between them. The CDR3, as DNA: TGTGCCAGCAGGGACGGCCGGGAGTCCTACGAGCAGTACTTC. The encoded protein is CASRDGRESYEQYF.

This clonotype occurred a few times. The chain links TRBV24-1 to TRBJ2-7; no reliable D call. CDR3 size: 12 residues. V lost 4 bases and J lost 4, with 7 bases in between. The germline gives CDR1 KGHDR, CDR2 SFDVKD. The chain's CDR3 is CATSDSEYEQYF. The CDR3 DNA sequence: TGTGCCACCAGTGACTCGGAGTACGAGCAGTACTTC.

The rearrangement links TRBV6-5 to TRBJ1-1; D is undetermined. V lost 5 bases and J 1 base, leaving 8 bases between the germline ends. This CDR3 region has 13 residues. Per the germline V gene, CDR1 is MNHEY and CDR2 is SVGAGI. The CDR3 nucleotides are TGTGCCAGCAGTGCACTTGCGAACACTGAAGCTTTCTTT. Translating it yields CASSALANTEAFF.

The V call is TRBV12-3 or TRBV12-4, the J call TRBJ2-7, with 10 bases that match TRBD2. With V trimmed by 3 bases and J by 0 bases, 8 bases remained unmatched. This CDR3 contains 17 residues. CDR3 protein: CASSFHALAGGSYEQYF. For the CDR3, the DNA is TGTGCCAGCAGTTTCCATGCCTTAGCGGGGGGCTCCTACGAGCAGTACTTC.

This chain connects TRBV5-1 to TRBJ2-5; 11 positions match TRBD1. From germline, CDR1 is SGHRS and CDR2 YFSETQ. V dropped 3 bases and J dropped 6; count of bases not matched to a gene: 4. The CDR3 has 14 residues. The CDR3 bases are TGCGCCAGCAGCTCCGGGACAGGGGGGAAGACCCAGTACTTC. It yields the protein CASSSGTGGKTQYF.

The J gene is TRBJ2-2, the V gene TRBV7-6; D ambiguous. V lost 5 bases and J lost 1, with 17 bases in between. This CDR3 has 17 residues. Germline CDR1 reads SGHVS; CDR2 reads FNYEAQ. The CDR3 nucleotides are TGTGCCAGCAGCAACGGGCCCCGAGACCTGAACACCGGGGAGCTGTTTTTT. This sequence encodes CASSNGPRDLNTGELFF.

The sample holds a few counts of this clonotype. The chain employs TRBV5-5 and TRBJ2-3, with 8 bases matching TRBD2. Germline-derived CDR1 and CDR2 are SGHKS and YYEKEE (reference sequence). V trimming: 4 bases; J trimming: 5 bases; junction bases outside the gene matches: 15. The CDR3 is made up of 17 amino acids. The CDR3 DNA reads TGTGCCAGCAGCCCACTATCTCCGGGACTAGGAGGAGATACGCAGTATTTT. It translates to CASSPLSPGLGGDTQYF.

In DNA form, the CDR3 reads TGTGCCAGCAGCTATGGATTCTATGGCTACACCTTC. Amino acid sequence: CASSYGFYGYTF. J is TRBJ1-2 and V is TRBV7-2; no clear D gene. V gave up 4 bases and J gave up 4 bases, with 7 bases separating them. This CDR3 spans 12 amino acids. Germline CDR1 and CDR2: SGHTA and FQGNSA.

This chain links TRBV7-2 with TRBJ1-5; 10 bases line up with TRBD1. The CDR3 runs 15 residues. Germline assignment: CDR1 SGHTA and CDR2 FQGNSA. V shed 5 bases and J 6 bases; nucleotides not matched to a gene: 7. CDR3 nucleotide sequence: TGTGCCAGCAGCATCCGACAGGGGGCAGGTCAGCCCCAGCATTTT. Translating gives CASSIRQGAGQPQHF.

The chain recombines TRBV4-2 with TRBJ1-6, with 8 bases lining up with TRBD1. CDR3 length: 16 residues. V gave up 0 bases and J gave up 7 bases; unmatched junction bases: 5. Germline CDR1 LGHNA, CDR2 YNFKEQ. This CDR3 is CASSQESGGRNSPLHF. The CDR3 nucleotides read TGTGCCAGCAGCCAAGAGTCAGGGGGCAGGAATTCACCCCTCCACTTT.

This clonotype was counted a few times. The gene calls are TRBV29-1 and TRBJ2-4, with D unclear. V shed 5 bases and J shed 0 bases, with 5 bases lying between them. In germline, CDR1 is SQVTM, CDR2 ANQGSEA. This CDR3 contains 12 residues. The CDR3 nucleotides read TGCAGCGTTACCCTAGCCAAAAACATTCAGTACTTC. Translated, it gives CSVTLAKNIQYF. Complete variable domain (other parts from reference TRBV29-1 and TRBJ2-4): SAVISQKPSRDICQRGTSLTIQCQVDSQVTMMFWYRQQPGQSLTLIATANQGSEATYESGFVIDKFPISRPNLTFSTLTVSNMSPEDSSIYLCSVTLAKNIQYFGAGTRLSVL.